The TCR beta chain described here comes from a study of cytomegalovirus exposure and HLA in healthy donors. As for the study in general: From about 180 million T cells, an earlier analysis saw approximately 110 million unique TCR beta sequences.

Looked up from germline, CDR1 is SGHAT and CDR2 is FQNNGV. The CDR3 has 15 residues. The study ran its PCR with 60 Vbeta and 13 Jbeta primers. Only in-frame clones appear in the TCRdb table, and some are missing; sequencing was by immunoSEQ multiplex PCR. The sample shows 55,000 to 80,000 clones, and 2.5% to 3% sits with its ten largest clones. In regard to this clone: One junction end does not reproduce the germline sequence, and a read error may be involved.

Participants comprised healthy donors of bone marrow. The sequence came from a man in his forties in good health and CMV-seronegative. This rearrangement joins TRBV11-2 to TRBJ2-1; the D gene is possibly TRBD2 (5 bases). The sequenced sample consisted of PBMCs. The chain's CDR3 is CASSLNADSDNEQFF. For the CDR3, the DNA is TGTGCCAGCAGCTTGAACGCGGACTCCGACAATGAGCAGTTCTTC.